This T cell receptor beta chain comes out of a study of Graves' ophthalmopathy and Graves' hyperthyroidism. RNA transcripts were the template, and TCR beta CDR3 regions were amplified from them. An initial RT-PCR round employing HTBI primers preceded a second-round multiplex PCR. TCRdb re-called the multiplex PCR reads with MiXCR, one entry per CDR3 protein. The sample records fewer than 350,000 distinct CDR3 sequences, 15% to 20% being singletons. In germline, CDR1 is SEHNR, CDR2 FQNEAQ (reference sequence). Trimming stripped 5 bases from V and 10 bases from J, with 12 bases between. The CDR3 loop spans 13 amino acids.

Sequenced material: peripheral blood. The chain combines TRBV7-9 with TRBJ1-6; no firm D call. The TCR sequence derives from an adult man with Graves' ophthalmopathy. CDR3 sequence: CASSLEGDSPLHF. CDR3 sequence (DNA): TGTGCCAGCAGCCTCGAGGGAGACTCACCCCTCCACTTT.